The clone carrying this T cell receptor (beta chain) was observed a handful of times. Antigen unknown. This sequence may be a read error, since a much larger clone differs from it by one base. The data derive from a study of early T cells in non-severe SARS-CoV-2 infection. Across the study: From unsorted whole blood, bulk RNA was sequenced, and the chains remained unpaired.

V lost 2 bases and J lost 3, with 2 bases in between. Germline V CDR1 and CDR2: MNHNY, SVGAGI (reference sequence). This CDR3 has 11 residues. Unique molecular identifiers were attached to individual cDNA molecules. TCRdb re-called the 5' RACE reads with MiXCR, one entry per CDR3 protein. The sample yields approximately 52,000 distinct CDR3 sequences, roughly 8% seen once. Study-wide results and limits: CD4 and private specificities were missed by VDJdb matching, which favored anti-spike CD8 responses.

Sequencing was performed on whole blood. The sequence derives from an adult who was a healthcare worker with PCR-confirmed SARS-CoV-2 infection or an uninfected control (not recorded which). The chain has TRBV6-6 and TRBJ2-7, with no clear D. The CDR3 DNA follows: TGTGCCAGCAGTTACGACTACGAGCAGTACTTC. This codes for CASSYDYEQYF.